The 10 T cell receptor beta chains presented below share a single source sample, sequenced in a study of T cell repertoires in cytomegalovirus infection. TCRdb independently ran MiXCR on the reads; one entry per CDR3 protein. This sample has a few hundred thousand distinct CDR3 sequences, with around 18% found just once. Sequences were obtained from PBMCs. Every receptor here comes from a human donor in good health (CMV status not recorded). Some clones in this sample may be carry-over from other donors' samples.

This clonotype was counted a few times. The genes are TRBV20-1 and TRBJ1-1; D is possibly TRBD1 (6 bases). CDR3 length: 15 amino acids. Trimming cost V 1 base and J 1 base, with 13 bases left between them. The germline V gene has CDR1 DFQATT and CDR2 SNEGSKA (reference sequence). This CDR3 reads CSARAITGQNTEAFF. In DNA form, the CDR3 reads TGCAGTGCTAGAGCAATTACAGGGCAGAACACTGAAGCTTTCTTT.

The gene calls are TRBV20-1 and TRBJ2-1; D gene uncertain. This CDR3 spans 12 amino acids. V was shortened by 0 bases and J by 4 bases, with 4 bases between the two germline ends. Germline CDR1 DFQATT, CDR2 SNEGSKA (reference sequence). The DNA of the CDR3 is TGCAGTGCTAGAGAAGGGTACAATGAGCAGTTCTTC. Protein sequence: CSAREGYNEQFF.

Concerning this clonotype itself: At one end the junction does not follow the germline gene, possibly because of a read error. V gene TRBV30 combines with J gene TRBJ1-3; tentatively, D is TRBD1 (5 bases). The CDR3 totals 14 residues. Germline V gives CDR1 GTSNPN, CDR2 SVGIG (reference sequence). The CDR3 region is CDWRRQSSGNTIYF. DNA of the CDR3: TGTGACTGGAGAAGACAGAGCTCTGGAAACACCATATATTTT.

The rearrangement joins TRBV29-1 to TRBJ1-1; D is uncertain. The CDR3 has 12 amino acids. CDR1 and CDR2 (germline): SQVTM, ANQGSEA. The germline V and J ends were trimmed by 4 bases and 1 base, with 7 bases remaining between them. CDR3 amino acids: CSVGRTNTEAFF. CDR3 coding DNA: TGCAGCGTTGGCAGGACGAACACTGAAGCTTTCTTT.

The sample holds many counts of this clonotype. This chain links TRBV12-3 or TRBV12-4 with TRBJ1-6; TRBD1 matches 7 bases. With 5 bases clipped from V and 7 bases from J, the junction kept 8 bases outside the gene matches. This CDR3 is built from 15 residues. CDR3 sequence: CASSPQGGWNSPLHF. CDR3 coding DNA: TGTGCCAGCAGTCCGCAGGGGGGTTGGAATTCACCCCTCCACTTT.

In this sample, this clonotype turned up many times. The chain has TRBV7-2 and TRBJ2-5; the D is unclear. Germline V gene data show CDR1 as SGHTA and CDR2 as FQGNSA. Trimming cost V 1 base and J 4 bases, with 13 bases left between them. This CDR3 has 15 amino acids. CDR3 DNA sequence: TGTGCCAGCAGCTTAGTGCCTAAGTCGGGAGAGACCCAGTACTTC. Translating gives CASSLVPKSGETQYF.

The chain uses TRBV3-1 and TRBJ2-7; tentative D call: TRBD1 (6 bases). The CDR3 is 17 amino acids. Germline V gene sequence: CDR1 LGHDT, CDR2 YNNKEL (reference sequence). V was pared by 0 bases and J by 0 bases, with 15 bases between. The CDR3 region has the DNA TGTGCCAGCAGCCAAGATGAGGGGACACTCAGCTCCTACGAGCAGTACTTC. This codes for CASSQDEGTLSSYEQYF.

The chain employs TRBV7-9 and TRBJ2-4; TRBD1 or TRBD2 may be the D gene (5 bases each). CDR1 and CDR2 (germline): SEHNR, FQNEAQ (reference sequence). Trimming took 5 bases from V and 0 from J, leaving 14 bases between them. CDR3 length: 16 residues. The CDR3 region has the DNA TGTGCCAGCAGCGCTTGGGGGATTATAGCCAAAAACATTCAGTACTTC. This codes for CASSAWGIIAKNIQYF.

This clonotype came up many times. This chain links TRBV7-2 with TRBJ2-7, with 11 positions matching TRBD2. V shed 8 bases and J 4 bases; nucleotides not matched to a gene: 10. This CDR3 is 15 amino acids long. Germline CDR1 is SGHTA and CDR2 is FQGNSA. CDR3 region: CASAGTSGGPYEQYF. The CDR3 nucleotides are TGTGCCAGCGCCGGGACTAGCGGAGGACCTTACGAGCAGTACTTC.

This clonotype has a count of ten or more. The V gene is TRBV7-9, the J gene TRBJ2-1, with D perhaps TRBD2 (6 bases). V lost 5 bases, J lost 7 bases, and 24 bases lay in between. The CDR3 totals 17 residues. Germline lookup yields CDR1 SEHNR and CDR2 FQNEAQ (reference sequence). The DNA of the CDR3 is TGTGCCAGCAGCCAACTAGACGGGAGATTTTTTAGGAATGAGCAGTTCTTC. Translation gives CASSQLDGRFFRNEQFF. The entire variable domain, with the rest obtained from reference TRBV7-9 and TRBJ2-1, is as follows: DTGVSQNPRHKITKRGQNVTFRCDPISEHNRLYWYRQTLGQGPEFLTYFQNEAQLEKSRLLSDRFSAERPKGSFSTLEIQRTEQGDSAMYLCASSQLDGRFFRNEQFFGPGTRLTVL.